This T cell receptor (beta chain) was documented in a study of T-cell memory formation after mild COVID-19. V was pared by 0 bases and J by 6 bases, with 6 bases of the junction left unmatched. Germline V gives CDR1 SGHVS, CDR2 FQNEAQ. The CDR3 has 18 amino acids. TCRdb itself ran the 5' RACE reads through MiXCR, one entry per CDR3 protein. The repertoire consists of more than 110,000 distinct CDR3 sequences, with 13% to 15% occurring once and the leading ten covering 28%. The sample holds many counts of this clonotype. Sample: PBMCs or a T cell subset sorted from them (not recorded which). V gene TRBV7-8 combines with J gene TRBJ2-1; 15 nucleotides align to TRBD2. The receptor's source is an adult woman who had mild COVID-19 (a few samples of this study predate the infection). Cell type and time point are not known. The CDR3 DNA follows: TGTGCCAGCAGCTTAGCAGTAACGGGACTAGCGGGAGGCAATGAGCAGTTCTTC. Protein product: CASSLAVTGLAGGNEQFF.